This T cell receptor beta chain was profiled in a study of T-cell reconstitution after alpha-beta-depleted transplantation in children (dated by TCRdb to 2016 to 2018). Study-wide context: Using TCR repertoire profiling, the study quantitatively followed how T-cell immune reconstitution unfolded in children after TCRalphabeta/CD19-depleted allogeneic hematopoietic cell transplantation. Overall results and qualifications from the work: Over the following months the frequencies of hyperexpanded clones went down, and after one year T-cell counts and TCRbeta diversity were mostly credited to newly produced T cells. Apparently early alphabetaT-cell count recovery about two months after transplant reportedly relied on only several hundred rapidly expanded clones derived from non-depleted graft cells. In some patients, the high TCRbeta diversity seen at day 60 was put down to recipient T cells and intrathymic progenitors that had survived conditioning.

Its CDR3 holds 12 amino acids, cysteine through phenylalanine. Here the CDR3 DNA is all that survives: 36 bases in frame from base 1. Trimming takes 4 bases from V and 0 bases from J, and the germline ends sit 7 bases apart. Sequences SQVTM (CDR1) and ANQGSEA (CDR2) are obtained from the germline V gene. The sample's treatment or condition label, in plain terms: allogeneic hematopoietic cell transplantation with graft depleted of TCRalphabeta T cells and CD19 B cells. The transplant recipients were children given TCRalphabeta/CD19-depleted allogeneic hematopoietic cell grafts. The receptor library was made with PCR. Sequenced on an Illumina HiSeq 2500. To normalize quantification of the TCRbeta repertoire, the TCR libraries were built with molecular barcoding that relied on unique molecular identifiers. TCRdb's own reprocessing of the public reads used fastp at Q25 and MiXCR and kept productive beta chains. Identical CDR3 proteins give one entry, which carries the most common genes and DNA. In all, the sample holds about 300,000 distinct CDR3 sequences, and roughly a tenth of those were seen once. 7.5% of the sample is taken by the ten largest.

This clonotype appeared many times. Its cognate antigen has yet to be identified. No base-level quality is on record; no much larger clone is a single base apart. The material sequenced was PBMCs, taken before TCRalphabeta/CD19-depleted stem cell transplant. This chain is built from TRBV29-1 and TRBJ2-7, with the D gene not clear enough to name. The TCR sequence derives from a boy younger than two with acute myeloid leukemia, due to receive a stem cell transplant. For the CDR3, the sequence is CSVGAASYEQYF. In nucleotide form, the sequence is TGCAGCGTTGGTGCGGCCTCCTACGAGCAGTACTTC.